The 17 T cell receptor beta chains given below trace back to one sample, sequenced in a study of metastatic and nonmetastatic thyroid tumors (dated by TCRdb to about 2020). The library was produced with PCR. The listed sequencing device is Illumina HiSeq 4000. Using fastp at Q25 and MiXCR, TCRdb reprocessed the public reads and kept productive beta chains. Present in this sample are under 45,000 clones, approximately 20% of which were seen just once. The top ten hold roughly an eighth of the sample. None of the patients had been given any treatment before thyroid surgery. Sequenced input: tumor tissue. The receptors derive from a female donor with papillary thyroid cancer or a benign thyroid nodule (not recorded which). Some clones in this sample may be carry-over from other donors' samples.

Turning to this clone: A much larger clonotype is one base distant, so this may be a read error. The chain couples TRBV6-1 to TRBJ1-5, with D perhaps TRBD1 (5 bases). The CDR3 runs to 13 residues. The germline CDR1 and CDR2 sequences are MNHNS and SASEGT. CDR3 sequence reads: CASSGAAGQPRHF. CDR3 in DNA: TGTGCCAGCAGTGGAGCGGCGGGGCAGCCCCGGCATTTT.

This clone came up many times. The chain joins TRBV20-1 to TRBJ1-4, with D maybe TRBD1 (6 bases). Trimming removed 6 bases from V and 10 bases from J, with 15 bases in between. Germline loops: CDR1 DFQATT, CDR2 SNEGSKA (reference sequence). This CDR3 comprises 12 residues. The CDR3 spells CSARTDDGKLFF. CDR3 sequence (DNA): TGCAGTGCCAGGACAGATGATGGAAAACTGTTTTTT.

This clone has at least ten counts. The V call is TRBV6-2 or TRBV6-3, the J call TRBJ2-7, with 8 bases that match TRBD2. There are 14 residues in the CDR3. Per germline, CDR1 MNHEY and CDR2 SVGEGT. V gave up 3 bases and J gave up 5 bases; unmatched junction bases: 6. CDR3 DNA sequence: TGTGCCAGCAGTTATGGCGGGGGGCAGAACGAGCAGTACTTC. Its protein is CASSYGGGQNEQYF.

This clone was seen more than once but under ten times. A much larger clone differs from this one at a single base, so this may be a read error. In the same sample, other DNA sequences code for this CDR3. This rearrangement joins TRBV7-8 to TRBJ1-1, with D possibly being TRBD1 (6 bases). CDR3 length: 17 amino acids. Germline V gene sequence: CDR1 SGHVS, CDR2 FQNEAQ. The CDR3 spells CASSLGRRGRGNTEAFF. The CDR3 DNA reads TGTGCCAGCAGCTTGGGGCGGCGGGGGCGGGGGAACACTGAAGCTTTCTTC.

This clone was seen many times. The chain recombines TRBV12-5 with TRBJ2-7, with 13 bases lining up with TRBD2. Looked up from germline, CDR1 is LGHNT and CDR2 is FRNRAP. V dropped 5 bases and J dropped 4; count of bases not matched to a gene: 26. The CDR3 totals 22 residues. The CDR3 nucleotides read TGTGCTAGTGGTCTATATCTCCCGAGGACGGGACTAGCGGGACCCATTGTATACGAGCAGTACTTC. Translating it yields CASGLYLPRTGLAGPIVYEQYF.

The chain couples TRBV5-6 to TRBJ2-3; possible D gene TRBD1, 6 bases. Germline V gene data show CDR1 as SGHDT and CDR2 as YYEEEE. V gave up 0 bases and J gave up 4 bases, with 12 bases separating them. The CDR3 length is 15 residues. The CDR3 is CASSLGRGGSDTQYF. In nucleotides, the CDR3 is TGTGCCAGCAGCTTGGGCAGGGGTGGTTCAGATACGCAGTATTTT.

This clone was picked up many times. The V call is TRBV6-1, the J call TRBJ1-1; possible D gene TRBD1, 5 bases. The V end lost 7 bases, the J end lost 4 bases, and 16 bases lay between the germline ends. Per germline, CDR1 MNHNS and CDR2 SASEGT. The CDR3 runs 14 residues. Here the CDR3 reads CASTEMGDITEAFF. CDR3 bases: TGTGCCAGCACCGAAATGGGGGATATCACTGAAGCTTTCTTT.

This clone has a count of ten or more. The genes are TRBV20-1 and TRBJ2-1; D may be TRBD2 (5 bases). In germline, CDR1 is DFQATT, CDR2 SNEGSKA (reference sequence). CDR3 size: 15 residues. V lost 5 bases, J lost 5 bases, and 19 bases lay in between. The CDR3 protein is CSAPHAYTRDNEQFF. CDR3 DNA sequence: TGCAGTGCTCCACACGCCTATACTAGAGACAATGAGCAGTTCTTC.

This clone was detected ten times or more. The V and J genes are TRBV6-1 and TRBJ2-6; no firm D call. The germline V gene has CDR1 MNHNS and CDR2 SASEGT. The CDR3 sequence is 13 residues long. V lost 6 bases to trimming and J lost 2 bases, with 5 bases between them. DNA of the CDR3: TGTGCCAGCAGATCCCCTGGGGCCAACGTCCTGACTTTC. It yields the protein CASRSPGANVLTF.

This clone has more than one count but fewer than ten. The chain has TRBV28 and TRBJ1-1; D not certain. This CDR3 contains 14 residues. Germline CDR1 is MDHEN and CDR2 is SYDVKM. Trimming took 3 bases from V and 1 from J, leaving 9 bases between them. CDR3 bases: TGTGCCAGCAGTTTCTTCAGAGGGAACACTGAAGCTTTCTTT. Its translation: CASSFFRGNTEAFF.

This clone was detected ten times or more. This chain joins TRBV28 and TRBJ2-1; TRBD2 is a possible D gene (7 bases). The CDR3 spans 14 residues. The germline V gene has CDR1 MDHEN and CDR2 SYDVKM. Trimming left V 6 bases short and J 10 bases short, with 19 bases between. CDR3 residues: CASSHLLGGGEQFF. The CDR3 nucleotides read TGTGCCAGCAGCCATCTCCTGGGGGGGGGCGAGCAGTTCTTC.

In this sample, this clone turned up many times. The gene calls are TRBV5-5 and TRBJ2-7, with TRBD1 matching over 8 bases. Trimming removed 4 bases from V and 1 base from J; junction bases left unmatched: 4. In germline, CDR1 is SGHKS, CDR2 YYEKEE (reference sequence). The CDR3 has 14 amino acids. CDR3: CASSPGQGSYEQYF. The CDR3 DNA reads TGTGCCAGCAGCCCCGGACAGGGTTCCTACGAGCAGTACTTC.

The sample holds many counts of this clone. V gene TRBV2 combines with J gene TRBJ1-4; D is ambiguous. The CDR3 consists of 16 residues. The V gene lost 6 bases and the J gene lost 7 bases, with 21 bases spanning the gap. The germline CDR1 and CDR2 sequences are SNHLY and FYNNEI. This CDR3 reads CASSPEVGGKGEKLFF. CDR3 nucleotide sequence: TGTGCCAGCAGCCCGGAGGTCGGAGGGAAGGGTGAAAAACTGTTTTTT.

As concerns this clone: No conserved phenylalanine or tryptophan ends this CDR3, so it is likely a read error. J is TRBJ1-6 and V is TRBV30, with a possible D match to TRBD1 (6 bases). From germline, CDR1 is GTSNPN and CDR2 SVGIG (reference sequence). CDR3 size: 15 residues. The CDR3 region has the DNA TGTGCCTGGAGTGCACAAGGACAGCTAAATTCACACCTCCACCTT. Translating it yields CAWSAQGQLNSHLHL.

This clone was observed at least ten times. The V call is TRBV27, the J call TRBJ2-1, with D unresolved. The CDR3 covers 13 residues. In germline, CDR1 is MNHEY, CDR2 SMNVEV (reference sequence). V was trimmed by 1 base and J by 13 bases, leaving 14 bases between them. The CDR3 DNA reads TGTGCCAGCAGTTTATTAGGGCCCCTTGAACAGTTCTTC. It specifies CASSLLGPLEQFF.

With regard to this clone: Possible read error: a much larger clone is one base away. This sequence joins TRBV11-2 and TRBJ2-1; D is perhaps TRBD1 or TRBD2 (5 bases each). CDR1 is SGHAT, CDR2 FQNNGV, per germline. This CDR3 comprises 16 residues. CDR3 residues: CACSPQTGTALVGQFF. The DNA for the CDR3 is TGTGCCTGCAGCCCTCAGACCGGGACCGCTCTAGTGGGGCAGTTCTTC.

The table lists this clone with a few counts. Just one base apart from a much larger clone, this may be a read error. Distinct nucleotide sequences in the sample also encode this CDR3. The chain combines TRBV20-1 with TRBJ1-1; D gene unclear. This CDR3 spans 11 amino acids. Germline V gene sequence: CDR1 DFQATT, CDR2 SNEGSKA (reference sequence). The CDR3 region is CSARDPEQAFF. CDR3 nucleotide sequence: TGCAGCGCTAGAGATCCTGAACAAGCTTTCTTT.